This T cell receptor beta chain came from a study of shared clonotypes between healthy human individuals. V was clipped by 6 bases and J by 1 base, with 9 bases between them. Germline V CDR1 and CDR2: MNHNY, SVGAGI (reference sequence). CDR3 length: 13 residues. Sequencing used immunoSEQ multiplex PCR; TCRdb keeps in-frame clones, though not all of them. The sample holds 2,500,000 or so clones, over 85% seen once. The chain couples TRBV6-6 to TRBJ1-1; D might be TRBD1 (6 bases). The sequencing input was naive CD4+ T cells from PBMCs. The subset denotes: CD45RA+ positively selected. The receptor was derived from a man between 18 and 35 years old in good health. Some clones in this sample may be carry-over from other donors' samples. CDR3 sequence: CASSWTENTEAFF. CDR3 coding DNA: TGTGCCAGCAGCTGGACAGAGAACACTGAAGCTTTCTTT.